This entry lists 12 T cell receptor beta chains sequenced from one sample in a study of T cell repertoires in cytomegalovirus infection. TCRdb processed the reads anew with MiXCR; each CDR3 protein has one entry. This sample has around 270,000 distinct CDR3 sequences, with around 9% found just once. Material for sequencing was PBMCs. The source of these receptors is a human donor in good health (CMV status not recorded). Some clones in this sample may be carry-over from other donors' samples.

This clonotype was seen ten or more times. This sequence joins TRBV20-1 and TRBJ2-1, with 13 bases matching TRBD2. Germline CDR1 is DFQATT and CDR2 is SNEGSKA (reference sequence). CDR3 length equals 17 residues. V lost 2 bases to trimming and J lost 0 bases; unmatched junction nucleotides: 4. The CDR3: CSARRLAGGGSYNEQFF. The CDR3 DNA reads TGCAGTGCTAGAAGACTAGCGGGAGGTGGCTCCTACAATGAGCAGTTCTTC.

Only a few counts were recorded for this clonotype. V is TRBV2 and J is TRBJ1-5, with D hard to call. The CDR3 sequence is 12 residues long. Germline CDR1 reads SNHLY; CDR2 reads FYNNEI. The V and J ends lost 2 bases and 3 bases respectively, with 2 bases between them. CDR3 sequence reads: CASSEHNQPQHF. CDR3 nucleotide sequence: TGTGCCAGCAGTGAACACAATCAGCCCCAGCATTTT.

This clonotype was observed a handful of times. The genes are TRBV20-1 and TRBJ1-2; no clear D. Trimming cost V 2 bases and J 2 bases, with 12 bases left between them. Germline CDR1 is DFQATT and CDR2 is SNEGSKA (reference sequence). The CDR3 sequence is 14 residues long. The CDR3 here is CSARKQGVNYGYTF. The CDR3 DNA follows: TGCAGTGCTAGAAAGCAAGGTGTCAACTATGGCTACACCTTC.

There are many counts of this clonotype. The chain links TRBV7-2 to TRBJ1-5, with D possibly matching TRBD1 (5 bases). The germline CDR1 and CDR2 sequences are SGHTA and FQGNSA. The ends were cut back, 7 bases at V and 2 bases at J, with 12 bases in the middle. This CDR3 is 14 amino acids long. The CDR3 here is CASTRGTGNQPQHF. The CDR3, as DNA: TGTGCCAGCACCCGGGGGACGGGCAATCAGCCCCAGCATTTT.

This clonotype was observed many times. The chain carries TRBV7-9 and TRBJ2-3; D perhaps matches TRBD2 (5 bases). V was shortened by 5 bases and J by 5 bases, with 11 bases between the two germline ends. Germline V gene lookup returns CDR1 SEHNR and CDR2 FQNEAQ (reference sequence). This CDR3 is built from 13 residues. As DNA, the CDR3 is TGTGCCAGCAGCCCGACCGGGGAAGATACGCAGTATTTT. Translated: CASSPTGEDTQYF.

The chain uses TRBV12-3 or TRBV12-4 and TRBJ1-2; 10 bases fit TRBD1. The CDR3 has 14 amino acids. With 7 bases clipped from V and 1 base from J, the junction kept 3 bases outside the gene matches. CDR3 loop: CASTWTGGNYGYTF. The DNA of the CDR3 is TGTGCCAGCACCTGGACAGGGGGTAACTATGGCTACACCTTC.

This chain connects TRBV11-2 to TRBJ1-2; no definite D call. The CDR3 loop spans 15 amino acids. Germline values: CDR1 SGHAT, CDR2 FQNNGV. Between the trimmed V and J ends, which lost 4 bases and 0 bases, there was a span of 12 bases. The DNA for the CDR3 is TGTGCCAGCAGCTCAGAGGCAGAAGCTAACTATGGCTACACCTTC. This encodes CASSSEAEANYGYTF.

The sample holds many counts of this clonotype. The chain uses TRBV30 and TRBJ2-1; TRBD1 matches at 8 bases. V gave up 4 bases and J gave up 9 bases; unmatched junction bases: 5. The CDR3 is 12 amino acids. Germline V gives CDR1 GTSNPN, CDR2 SVGIG (reference sequence). CDR3 nucleotide sequence: TGTGCCTGGACGGACAGGGAAGGTGAGCAGTTCTTC. It translates to CAWTDREGEQFF.

At least ten counts were recorded for this clonotype. V gene TRBV20-1 combines with J gene TRBJ1-6, with 8 bases matching TRBD1. V shed 5 bases and J 7 bases; nucleotides not matched to a gene: 4. Germline CDR1 DFQATT, CDR2 SNEGSKA (reference sequence). This CDR3 comprises 13 residues. In DNA form, the CDR3 reads TGCAGTGCTTGTCAGGGGGCGAATTCACCCCTCCACTTT. This sequence encodes CSACQGANSPLHF.

This clonotype was counted between two and nine times. The gene calls are TRBV9 and TRBJ1-1; D is perhaps TRBD1 (6 bases). The CDR3 length is 14 residues. In germline, CDR1 is SGDLS, CDR2 YYNGEE. V dropped 0 bases and J dropped 3 bases, with 9 bases sitting between them. CDR3 in amino acids: CASSVEGEDTEAFF. CDR3 bases: TGTGCCAGCAGCGTAGAGGGGGAGGACACTGAAGCTTTCTTT. Full variable domain (remainder filled in from reference TRBV9 and TRBJ1-1): DSGVTQTPKHLITATGQRVTLRCSPRSGDLSVYWYQQSLDQGLQFLIQYYNGEERAKGNILERFSAQQFPDLHSELNLSSLELGDSALYFCASSVEGEDTEAFFGQGTRLTVV.

At least ten counts were recorded for this clonotype. The rearrangement uses TRBV7-8 and TRBJ2-3, with D perhaps TRBD2 (6 bases). This CDR3 contains 17 residues. Trimming took off 5 bases at V and 0 bases at J, with 18 bases between the two ends. Germline values: CDR1 SGHVS, CDR2 FQNEAQ. The CDR3 DNA reads as TGTGCCAGCAGCCCACGGGGTTGGAGGGCTAGCACAGATACGCAGTATTTT. Amino acids: CASSPRGWRASTDTQYF.

This clonotype occurred many times. The chain combines TRBV6-1 with TRBJ2-1, with a possible D match to TRBD1 (7 bases). Germline V gives CDR1 MNHNS, CDR2 SASEGT. V lost 1 base and J lost 1, with 23 bases in between. CDR3 length equals 20 residues. The CDR3 is CASSEEGAGLFLRSYNEQFF. The CDR3 DNA reads as TGTGCCAGCAGTGAAGAGGGGGCGGGGTTGTTCTTAAGATCCTACAATGAGCAGTTCTTC.